A selection of T cell receptor beta chains follows, all from one sample in a study of T cell responses to AZD1222 COVID-19 vaccine. Repertoires were generated with immunoSEQ multiplex PCR, while TCRdb's copy carries only in-frame clones and drops some. The sample has 180,000 or so clones; 88% are singletons. The specimen was peripheral blood, collected 28 days after the second AZD1222 dose. These receptors all stem from an adult who received the AZD1222 COVID-19 vaccine. The CDR3 runs from the conserved cysteine through the conserved F or W. A D gene is named only where the DNA matches it firmly. Clone size, where shown, is once, few, many, or a class for clones that have expanded.

cdr3_aa: CASSLNQWRECSYNEQFF
cdr3_nt: TGTGCCAGCAGCTTAAATCAATGGCGGGAATGCTCCTACAATGAGCAGTTCTTC
d_call: .
j_call: TRBJ2-1
v_call: TRBV7-2
clone_size: .

cdr3_aa: CASIAGVTGELFF
cdr3_nt: TGTGCCAGCATAGCGGGAGTCACCGGGGAGCTGTTTTTT
d_call: TRBD2
j_call: TRBJ2-2
v_call: TRBV28
clone_size: .

cdr3_aa: CASNPGTSYEQYF
cdr3_nt: TGTGCCAGCAACCCCGGGACTAGCTACGAGCAGTACTTC
d_call: TRBD2
j_call: TRBJ2-7
v_call: TRBV5-6
clone_size: .

cdr3_aa: CASSPPSYEQYF
cdr3_nt: TGTGCCAGCAGCCCCCCCTCCTACGAGCAGTACTTC
d_call: .
j_call: TRBJ2-7
v_call: TRBV9
clone_size: .

cdr3_aa: CASSRATRLEETYYEQYF
cdr3_nt: TGCGCCAGCAGTCGTGCTACCAGACTAGAGGAAACCTACTACGAGCAGTACTTC
d_call: .
j_call: TRBJ2-7
v_call: TRBV23-1
clone_size: .

cdr3_aa: CASSFGVHEQFF
cdr3_nt: TGCGCCAGCAGCTTCGGGGTCCATGAGCAGTTCTTC
d_call: .
j_call: TRBJ2-1
v_call: TRBV5-1
clone_size: .

cdr3_aa: CASSFGQGDHNEQFF
cdr3_nt: TGTGCCAGCAGTTTCGGTCAGGGGGACCACAATGAGCAGTTCTTC
d_call: TRBD1
j_call: TRBJ2-1
v_call: TRBV28
clone_size: once

cdr3_aa: CASSIGAGVSGNTIYF
cdr3_nt: TGTGCCAGTAGTATAGGGGCCGGTGTCTCTGGAAACACCATATATTTT
d_call: .
j_call: TRBJ1-3
v_call: TRBV19
clone_size: .

cdr3_aa: CASSSLGLAGYNEQFF
cdr3_nt: TGTGCCAGCAGCTCGTTAGGACTAGCGGGATACAATGAGCAGTTCTTC
d_call: TRBD2
j_call: TRBJ2-1
v_call: TRBV5-6
clone_size: .

cdr3_aa: CASSLDRLARPPEQYF
cdr3_nt: TGTGCCAGCAGCTTAGATCGACTAGCCCGACCTCCCGAGCAGTACTTC
d_call: TRBD2
j_call: TRBJ2-7
v_call: TRBV11-2
clone_size: .

cdr3_aa: CASSLAGSYGYTF
cdr3_nt: TGTGCCAGCAGTTTGGCAGGGAGCTATGGCTACACCTTC
d_call: .
j_call: TRBJ1-2
v_call: TRBV27
clone_size: .

cdr3_aa: CASRPPGNLDGELFF
cdr3_nt: TGCGCCAGCCGCCCGCCCGGGAACTTAGACGGGGAGCTGTTTTTT
d_call: .
j_call: TRBJ2-2
v_call: TRBV5-1
clone_size: .

cdr3_aa: CASSSAGGPVNEQFF
cdr3_nt: TGTGCCAGCAGCTCAGCGGGAGGGCCGGTAAATGAGCAGTTCTTC
d_call: TRBD2
j_call: TRBJ2-1
v_call: TRBV7-3
clone_size: .

cdr3_aa: CAISGTSGTGVTGELFF
cdr3_nt: TGTGCCATCAGTGGGACCTCCGGGACAGGGGTCACCGGGGAGCTGTTTTTT
d_call: TRBD1
j_call: TRBJ2-2
v_call: TRBV10-3
clone_size: .

cdr3_aa: CASSEYVEETQYF
cdr3_nt: TGTGCCAGCAGTGAATATGTGGAGGAGACCCAGTACTTC
d_call: .
j_call: TRBJ2-5
v_call: TRBV25-1
clone_size: .

cdr3_aa: CASSMWLGESAFF
cdr3_nt: TGTGCCAGCAGCATGTGGTTAGGGGAATCAGCTTTCTTT
d_call: .
j_call: TRBJ1-1
v_call: TRBV11-2
clone_size: .

cdr3_aa: CASSEGDTQYF
cdr3_nt: TGTGCCAGCAGTGAAGGTGATACGCAGTATTTT
d_call: .
j_call: TRBJ2-3
v_call: TRBV6-1
clone_size: few

cdr3_aa: CASSFAGASNEKLFF
cdr3_nt: TGTGCCAGCAGTTTCGCAGGGGCTTCTAATGAAAAACTGTTTTTT
d_call: .
j_call: TRBJ1-4
v_call: TRBV28
clone_size: once

cdr3_aa: CASSLQGRRGTEAFF
cdr3_nt: TGCGCCAGCAGCCTCCAGGGACGGCGGGGAACTGAAGCTTTCTTT
d_call: .
j_call: TRBJ1-1
v_call: TRBV4-1
clone_size: .

cdr3_aa: CAVQGANTGELFF
cdr3_nt: TGTGCCGTACAGGGGGCCAACACCGGGGAGCTGTTTTTT
d_call: TRBD1
j_call: TRBJ2-2
v_call: TRBV24-1
clone_size: .

cdr3_aa: CASQGGAYNSPLHF
cdr3_nt: TGTGCCAGCCAGGGGGGGGCCTATAATTCACCCCTCCACTTT
d_call: TRBD1
j_call: TRBJ1-6
v_call: TRBV5-4
clone_size: .

cdr3_aa: CATSDSGSHLGNEQFF
cdr3_nt: TGTGCCACCAGTGATTCCGGGAGTCACCTAGGGAATGAGCAGTTCTTC
d_call: .
j_call: TRBJ2-1
v_call: TRBV24-1
clone_size: .

cdr3_aa: CASTLGLFSYNEQFF
cdr3_nt: TGTGCCAGCACCCTAGGACTTTTTTCCTACAATGAGCAGTTCTTC
d_call: .
j_call: TRBJ2-1
v_call: TRBV7-9
clone_size: .

cdr3_aa: CASSVFTGTEAFF
cdr3_nt: TGTGCCAGCAGCGTATTCACGGGAACGGAAGCTTTCTTT
d_call: .
j_call: TRBJ1-1
v_call: TRBV9
clone_size: once

cdr3_aa: CASRTEDAREYEKLFF
cdr3_nt: TGTGCCAGCAGAACAGAGGATGCCAGGGAGTATGAAAAACTGTTTTTT
d_call: .
j_call: TRBJ1-4
v_call: TRBV7-9
clone_size: .

cdr3_aa: CASSLGAGGSAADTQYF
cdr3_nt: TGTGCCAGCAGCTTGGGGGCGGGGGGGTCTGCCGCAGATACGCAGTATTTT
d_call: TRBD2
j_call: TRBJ2-3
v_call: TRBV7-2
clone_size: .

cdr3_aa: CASSKPGSNNEQFF
cdr3_nt: TGTGCCAGTAGTAAACCAGGGAGTAACAATGAGCAGTTCTTC
d_call: .
j_call: TRBJ2-1
v_call: TRBV19
clone_size: once

cdr3_aa: CASSWAPGSIGANVLTF
cdr3_nt: TGTGCCAGCAGTTGGGCGCCAGGGAGTATTGGGGCCAACGTCCTGACTTTC
d_call: .
j_call: TRBJ2-6
v_call: TRBV28
clone_size: .

cdr3_aa: CASSLVGADGYTF
cdr3_nt: TGTGCCAGCAGTCTGGTGGGGGCCGACGGCTACACCTTC
d_call: .
j_call: TRBJ1-2
v_call: TRBV6-5
clone_size: .

cdr3_aa: CASSYFTRSYEQYF
cdr3_nt: TGTGCCAGCAGTTACTTTACCAGATCCTACGAGCAGTACTTC
d_call: .
j_call: TRBJ2-7
v_call: TRBV6-6
clone_size: .

cdr3_aa: CAWGTDLWEQYF
cdr3_nt: TGTGCCTGGGGGACGGACCTCTGGGAGCAGTACTTC
d_call: .
j_call: TRBJ2-7
v_call: TRBV30
clone_size: .

cdr3_aa: CASSKITLGAYEQYF
cdr3_nt: TGTGCCAGCAGCAAAATCACCCTCGGAGCCTACGAGCAGTACTTC
d_call: .
j_call: TRBJ2-7
v_call: TRBV21-1
clone_size: once

cdr3_aa: CASSQGSNQPQHF
cdr3_nt: TGTGCCAGCTCTCAGGGTAGCAATCAGCCCCAGCATTTT
d_call: .
j_call: TRBJ1-5
v_call: TRBV18
clone_size: .

cdr3_aa: CASRREGGRANEQFF
cdr3_nt: TGTGCCAGCAGAAGAGAGGGCGGGAGGGCCAATGAGCAGTTCTTC
d_call: TRBD2
j_call: TRBJ2-1
v_call: TRBV6-5
clone_size: .

cdr3_aa: CASMDRASSTDTQYF
cdr3_nt: TGTGCCAGCATGGACAGGGCTTCTAGCACAGATACGCAGTATTTT
d_call: TRBD1
j_call: TRBJ2-3
v_call: TRBV2
clone_size: .

cdr3_aa: CASSDEGAGLEKLFF
cdr3_nt: TGTGCCAGCAGCGACGAGGGGGCGGGCCTCGAAAAACTGTTTTTT
d_call: TRBD1
j_call: TRBJ1-4
v_call: TRBV3-1/TRBV3-2
clone_size: .

cdr3_aa: CASSASGGEGRTDTQYF
cdr3_nt: TGTGCCAGCAGCGCATCAGGAGGGGAGGGTCGAACAGATACGCAGTATTTT
d_call: TRBD2
j_call: TRBJ2-3
v_call: TRBV7-3
clone_size: .

cdr3_aa: CASSDPHTFVGQGVYSNQPQHF
cdr3_nt: TGTGCCAGCAGTGACCCTCATACATTTGTGGGACAGGGGGTTTATAGCAATCAGCCCCAGCATTTT
d_call: TRBD1
j_call: TRBJ1-5
v_call: TRBV6-4
clone_size: .

cdr3_aa: CASSDAAPNTGELFF
cdr3_nt: TGCGCCAGCAGTGATGCGGCTCCGAACACCGGGGAGCTGTTTTTT
d_call: .
j_call: TRBJ2-2
v_call: TRBV10-1
clone_size: .

cdr3_aa: CASSLGTEGQPQHF
cdr3_nt: TGTGCCAGCAGCTTGGGGACAGAGGGTCAGCCCCAGCATTTT
d_call: TRBD1
j_call: TRBJ1-5
v_call: TRBV7-9
clone_size: .